The 4 T cell receptor beta chains below were found in one sample sequenced in a study of blood T cell repertoires in COVID-19. Clones were read by immunoSEQ multiplex PCR, and TCRdb kept only the in-frame ones, dropping some. Among 330,000 or so clones listed, approximately 88% were seen once. The sequenced sample was peripheral blood. Receptor source: a man younger than 40 with COVID-19, enrolled during active disease.

The J gene is TRBJ2-1, the V gene TRBV9; 9 bases line up with TRBD2. The CDR3 extends over 17 amino acids. The germline V gene has CDR1 SGDLS and CDR2 YYNGEE. The V segment lost 0 bases and the J segment 9 bases; nucleotides outside the gene matches: 13. The CDR3 reads CASSVGTGAGGRVEQFF. DNA of the CDR3: TGTGCCAGCAGCGTAGGGACCGGAGCGGGGGGTCGGGTTGAGCAGTTCTTC. The full variable domain, completed using reference TRBV9 and TRBJ2-1, is DSGVTQTPKHLITATGQRVTLRCSPRSGDLSVYWYQQSLDQGLQFLIQYYNGEERAKGNILERFSAQQFPDLHSELNLSSLELGDSALYFCASSVGTGAGGRVEQFFGPGTRLTVL.

The gene calls are TRBV20-1 and TRBJ1-1; D unclear. Germline V CDR1 and CDR2: DFQATT, SNEGSKA (reference sequence). Trimming took 3 bases from V and 1 from J, leaving 9 bases between them. This CDR3 contains 13 residues. The CDR3 region is CSASNSGNTEAFF. DNA for the CDR3: TGCAGTGCTAGTAATTCGGGGAACACTGAAGCTTTCTTT.

This rearrangement joins TRBV7-3 to TRBJ1-2, with D perhaps TRBD1 (6 bases). The CDR3 consists of 15 residues. The V end was cut by 6 bases, the J end by 2 bases, with 16 bases between. Germline V gene sequence: CDR1 SGHTA, CDR2 FQGTGA. Here the CDR3 DNA reads TGTGCCAGCAGATTCCAGGGGAGAATAAACTATGGCTACACCTTC. Protein sequence: CASRFQGRINYGYTF.

The chain uses TRBV4-3 and TRBJ1-2; 9 nucleotides line up with TRBD1. The V gene's germline CDR1 is LGHNA and CDR2 YSLEER. Trimming at V came to 2 bases and at J to 8 bases, leaving 12 bases not matched to a gene. The CDR3 has 16 amino acids. The CDR3 region is CASSQWDRATLNGYTF. In nucleotides, the CDR3 is TGCGCCAGCAGCCAATGGGACAGGGCAACCCTTAACGGCTACACCTTC.